These T cell receptor beta chains were read from a single sample in a study of shared clonotypes between healthy human individuals. Repertoires were generated with immunoSEQ multiplex PCR, while TCRdb's copy carries only in-frame clones and drops some. The data contain 740,000 or so clones, more than 70% of them seen just once; the ten biggest clones take up around 2%. The sequenced sample consisted of memory CD4+ T cells sorted from blood. The receptors here all came from a young woman in good health. The CDR3 runs from the conserved cysteine through the conserved F or W. The order of the fields is V gene, J gene, D gene, clone size, CDR3 DNA, CDR3 protein. D genes are given only for firm matches. Where a row states a size, it is once, few, many or the class of an expanded clone; other rows omit it.

V gene: TRBV18
J gene: TRBJ1-2
D gene: TRBD1
clone size: -
CDR3 DNA: TGTGCCAGCTCACCAAGGACAGGGTTTGGAGGCTACACCTTC
CDR3 protein: CASSPRTGFGGYTF

V gene: TRBV15
J gene: TRBJ2-1
D gene: -
clone size: -
CDR3 DNA: TGTGCCACCAGCAGAGCATTCTCCAGCTCCTACAATGAGCAGTTCTTC
CDR3 protein: CATSRAFSSSYNEQFF

V gene: TRBV5-1
J gene: TRBJ1-3
D gene: -
clone size: -
CDR3 DNA: TGCGCCAGCAGCTCAGCGAGCGGCGGTGACACCATATATTTT
CDR3 protein: CASSSASGGDTIYF

V gene: TRBV5-6
J gene: TRBJ1-2
D gene: TRBD1
clone size: -
CDR3 DNA: TGTGCCAGCAGCTTGGCCGCGACAGGGCTTAACTATGGCTACACCTTC
CDR3 protein: CASSLAATGLNYGYTF

V gene: TRBV7-9
J gene: TRBJ1-1
D gene: -
clone size: -
CDR3 DNA: TGTGCCAGCAGCCCAAGCGGGGGCGGGAGTGGCGCTTTCTTT
CDR3 protein: CASSPSGGGSGAFF

V gene: TRBV19
J gene: TRBJ2-7
D gene: -
clone size: -
CDR3 DNA: TGTGCCAGTAGTATAGACCCAAGCTCCTACGAGCAGTACTTC
CDR3 protein: CASSIDPSSYEQYF

V gene: TRBV4-1
J gene: TRBJ2-7
D gene: TRBD1
clone size: -
CDR3 DNA: TGCGCCAGCAGCCAACCGCCGGGGACAGGGGTCGAGCAGTACTTC
CDR3 protein: CASSQPPGTGVEQYF

V gene: TRBV28
J gene: TRBJ1-5
D gene: -
clone size: -
CDR3 DNA: TGTGCCAGCAGTGGCGGGGGCAATCAGCCCCAGCATTTT
CDR3 protein: CASSGGGNQPQHF

V gene: TRBV5-1
J gene: TRBJ1-2
D gene: TRBD1
clone size: -
CDR3 DNA: TGCGCCAGCAGCTCGACAGGGCAGGCTGGCTACACCTTC
CDR3 protein: CASSSTGQAGYTF

V gene: TRBV19
J gene: TRBJ2-7
D gene: TRBD2
clone size: -
CDR3 DNA: TGTGCGAGTATAGTAGCGGGAGGGATAAACTACGAGCAGTACTTC
CDR3 protein: CASIVAGGINYEQYF

V gene: TRBV4-2
J gene: TRBJ1-1
D gene: -
clone size: -
CDR3 DNA: TGTGCCAGCAGCCAAGGCGGACAGTCGAACACTGAAGCTTTCTTT
CDR3 protein: CASSQGGQSNTEAFF

V gene: TRBV28
J gene: TRBJ2-3
D gene: TRBD1
clone size: -
CDR3 DNA: TGTGCCAGCGAAGACAGGGGGCGCACAGATACGCAGTATTTT
CDR3 protein: CASEDRGRTDTQYF

V gene: TRBV19
J gene: TRBJ2-2
D gene: -
clone size: -
CDR3 DNA: TGTGCCAGTAGTACCCTATCAACAAGTAGGAGGGCCGGGGAGCTGTTTTTT
CDR3 protein: CASSTLSTSRRAGELFF

V gene: TRBV2
J gene: TRBJ1-1
D gene: -
clone size: -
CDR3 DNA: TGTGCCAGCAGTGAATTGGGGGTTGCCACTGAAGCTTTCTTT
CDR3 protein: CASSELGVATEAFF

V gene: TRBV7-8
J gene: TRBJ1-5
D gene: TRBD1
clone size: -
CDR3 DNA: TGTGCCAGCAGCTTAAGGGAGGGGACAGGGCGACATAGCAATCAGCCCCAGCATTTT
CDR3 protein: CASSLREGTGRHSNQPQHF

V gene: TRBV10-3
J gene: TRBJ2-7
D gene: TRBD1
clone size: -
CDR3 DNA: TGTGCCATCAGTGCGGGACAGGGGCTCTCCTACGAGCAGTACTTC
CDR3 protein: CAISAGQGLSYEQYF

V gene: TRBV28
J gene: TRBJ1-5
D gene: -
clone size: -
CDR3 DNA: TGTGCCAGCGGGGACCCCTTAGTTAAGCCCCAGCATTTT
CDR3 protein: CASGDPLVKPQHF

V gene: TRBV7-4
J gene: TRBJ1-4
D gene: -
clone size: few
CDR3 DNA: TGTGCCAGCAGTTACTACAAGGGGGAATTGGGAAAACTGTTTTTT
CDR3 protein: CASSYYKGELGKLFF

V gene: TRBV5-1
J gene: TRBJ2-3
D gene: TRBD1
clone size: -
CDR3 DNA: TGCGCCAGCAGCCGGCTCACAGGGGATATGACAGATACGCAGTATTTT
CDR3 protein: CASSRLTGDMTDTQYF

V gene: TRBV18
J gene: TRBJ1-2
D gene: -
clone size: -
CDR3 DNA: TGTGCCAGCTCACCCCAGGACCCCTATGGCTACACCTTC
CDR3 protein: CASSPQDPYGYTF

V gene: TRBV5-1
J gene: TRBJ2-1
D gene: -
clone size: -
CDR3 DNA: TGCGCCAGCAGAAACCAGGGTAATGAGCAGTTCTTC
CDR3 protein: CASRNQGNEQFF

V gene: TRBV11-1
J gene: TRBJ2-1
D gene: TRBD2
clone size: -
CDR3 DNA: TGTGCCAGCAGCCTAAGGACTAGTGTGGGTGAGCAGTTCTTC
CDR3 protein: CASSLRTSVGEQFF

V gene: TRBV28
J gene: TRBJ2-7
D gene: -
clone size: -
CDR3 DNA: TGTGCCAGCAGTGGGGGCCTTCCCGAGCAGTACTTC
CDR3 protein: CASSGGLPEQYF

V gene: TRBV19
J gene: TRBJ2-2
D gene: TRBD2
clone size: -
CDR3 DNA: TGTGCCAGTAGTAGACTAGCGGGAGGGGAGCTGTTTTTT
CDR3 protein: CASSRLAGGELFF

V gene: TRBV18
J gene: TRBJ2-2
D gene: -
clone size: -
CDR3 DNA: TGTGCCAGCTCACTATCCACCGGGGAGCTGTTTTTT
CDR3 protein: CASSLSTGELFF

V gene: TRBV27
J gene: TRBJ1-5
D gene: -
clone size: -
CDR3 DNA: TGTGCCAGCAGTTTACATCAGCCCCAGCATTTT
CDR3 protein: CASSLHQPQHF

V gene: TRBV5-4
J gene: TRBJ2-5
D gene: TRBD2
clone size: -
CDR3 DNA: TGTGCCAGCAGCTCAGGACTAGCGGACGCACAAGAGACCCAGTACTTC
CDR3 protein: CASSSGLADAQETQYF

V gene: TRBV29-1
J gene: TRBJ2-5
D gene: -
clone size: -
CDR3 DNA: TGCAGCGTTGAAAGGGACACGGAAGAGACCCAGTACTTC
CDR3 protein: CSVERDTEETQYF

V gene: TRBV18
J gene: TRBJ1-2
D gene: -
clone size: few
CDR3 DNA: TGTGCCAGCTCACCACGGGAGGGGCCACTTACCCATGGCTACACCTTC
CDR3 protein: CASSPREGPLTHGYTF

V gene: TRBV6-1
J gene: TRBJ1-3
D gene: TRBD1
clone size: once
CDR3 DNA: TGTGCCAGCAGTGAATATTTCCCCTCCACCGGGACAGGGCTTGGAAACACCATATATTTT
CDR3 protein: CASSEYFPSTGTGLGNTIYF

V gene: TRBV7-3
J gene: TRBJ2-1
D gene: TRBD1
clone size: -
CDR3 DNA: TGTGCCAGCAGCCCGAGACAGGGTCCGACCAATGAGCAGTTCTTC
CDR3 protein: CASSPRQGPTNEQFF

V gene: TRBV29-1
J gene: TRBJ2-3
D gene: -
clone size: -
CDR3 DNA: TGCAGCGTTGAGGGGCCCCTGGGAGAGGCTAGCACAGATACGCAGTATTTT
CDR3 protein: CSVEGPLGEASTDTQYF

V gene: TRBV9
J gene: TRBJ1-6
D gene: -
clone size: -
CDR3 DNA: TGTGCCAGCAGCCCCCGGCAGGAATATAATTCACCCCTCCACTTT
CDR3 protein: CASSPRQEYNSPLHF

V gene: TRBV6-5
J gene: TRBJ1-3
D gene: -
clone size: -
CDR3 DNA: TGTGCCAGCAGTTACGGGGGTGAAGGAAACACCATATATTTT
CDR3 protein: CASSYGGEGNTIYF

V gene: TRBV27
J gene: TRBJ2-7
D gene: -
clone size: -
CDR3 DNA: TGTGCCAGCTCGGGGGTGAGCAGCGAGCAGTACTTC
CDR3 protein: CASSGVSSEQYF

V gene: TRBV27
J gene: TRBJ2-7
D gene: -
clone size: few
CDR3 DNA: TGTGCCAGCAGGTCAATTAGGGGGTTCTACGAGCAGTACTTC
CDR3 protein: CASRSIRGFYEQYF

V gene: TRBV6-1
J gene: TRBJ2-6
D gene: TRBD1
clone size: -
CDR3 DNA: TGTGCCACACGGACAGGGGGCTCTGGGGCCAACGTCCTGACTTTC
CDR3 protein: CATRTGGSGANVLTF

V gene: TRBV6-1
J gene: TRBJ2-7
D gene: -
clone size: -
CDR3 DNA: TGTGCCAGCAACTTTAACAGAGATTCCTACGAGCAGTACTTC
CDR3 protein: CASNFNRDSYEQYF

V gene: TRBV27
J gene: TRBJ1-2
D gene: -
clone size: once
CDR3 DNA: TGTGCCAGCAGTTTATCGTCGGGTTATGGCTACACCTTC
CDR3 protein: CASSLSSGYGYTF

V gene: TRBV6-6
J gene: TRBJ1-2
D gene: -
clone size: -
CDR3 DNA: TGTGCCAGCAGCCAAAACCAGCCATACTATGGCTACACCTTC
CDR3 protein: CASSQNQPYYGYTF

V gene: TRBV2
J gene: TRBJ2-5
D gene: -
clone size: -
CDR3 DNA: TGTGCCAGCAGTGAGCAAGGGAGCAGCCAAGAGACCCAGTACTTC
CDR3 protein: CASSEQGSSQETQYF

V gene: TRBV19
J gene: TRBJ2-2
D gene: -
clone size: once
CDR3 DNA: TGTGCCAGTAGTAAACTAGGCTTAACCGGGGAGCTGTTTTTT
CDR3 protein: CASSKLGLTGELFF

V gene: TRBV30
J gene: TRBJ2-1
D gene: -
clone size: -
CDR3 DNA: TGTGCCTGGACTAGGACCTACAATGAGCAGTTCTTC
CDR3 protein: CAWTRTYNEQFF

V gene: TRBV19
J gene: TRBJ1-2
D gene: -
clone size: -
CDR3 DNA: TGTGCCAGTAGTATATCCAGGGGAAACTATGGCTACACCTTC
CDR3 protein: CASSISRGNYGYTF

V gene: TRBV10-3
J gene: TRBJ2-1
D gene: TRBD2
clone size: -
CDR3 DNA: TGTGCCATCAGGGGGACTAGCGGGGGTGCCGGCCTGGGTGGGCAGTTCTTC
CDR3 protein: CAIRGTSGGAGLGGQFF

V gene: TRBV18
J gene: TRBJ2-3
D gene: -
clone size: -
CDR3 DNA: TGTGCCAGCTCACCGGCTCGCACAGGGGGGGCAGATACGCAGTATTTT
CDR3 protein: CASSPARTGGADTQYF

V gene: TRBV11-3
J gene: TRBJ2-3
D gene: -
clone size: -
CDR3 DNA: TGTGCCAGCAGCTTCACGAGGGGAGATACGCAGTATTTT
CDR3 protein: CASSFTRGDTQYF

V gene: TRBV2
J gene: TRBJ2-7
D gene: TRBD1
clone size: -
CDR3 DNA: TGTGCCAGCAGGACCGGGACAGGGATCAACGAGCAGTACTTC
CDR3 protein: CASRTGTGINEQYF